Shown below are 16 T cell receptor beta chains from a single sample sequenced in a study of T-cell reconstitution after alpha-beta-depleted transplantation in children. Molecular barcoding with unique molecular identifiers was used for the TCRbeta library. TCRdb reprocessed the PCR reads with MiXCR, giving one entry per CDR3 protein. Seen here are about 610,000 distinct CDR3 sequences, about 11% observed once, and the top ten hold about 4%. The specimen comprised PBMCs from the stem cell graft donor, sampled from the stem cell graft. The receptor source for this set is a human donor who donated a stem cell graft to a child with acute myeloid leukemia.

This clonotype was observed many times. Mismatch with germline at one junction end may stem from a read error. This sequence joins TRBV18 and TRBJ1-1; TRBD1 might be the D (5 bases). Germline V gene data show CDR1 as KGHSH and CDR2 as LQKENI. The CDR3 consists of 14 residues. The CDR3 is CASSPNTGNTEAFF. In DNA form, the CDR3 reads TGCGCCAGCAGCCCGAATACAGGGAACACTGAAGCTTTCTTT.

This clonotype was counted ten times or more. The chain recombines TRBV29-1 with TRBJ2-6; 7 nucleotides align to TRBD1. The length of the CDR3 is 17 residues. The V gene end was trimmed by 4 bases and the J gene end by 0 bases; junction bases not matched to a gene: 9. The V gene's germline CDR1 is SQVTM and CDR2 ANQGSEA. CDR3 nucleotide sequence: TGCAGCGTTGCATACAGGGGTCGTGACTCTGGGGCCAACGTCCTGACTTTC. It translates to CSVAYRGRDSGANVLTF.

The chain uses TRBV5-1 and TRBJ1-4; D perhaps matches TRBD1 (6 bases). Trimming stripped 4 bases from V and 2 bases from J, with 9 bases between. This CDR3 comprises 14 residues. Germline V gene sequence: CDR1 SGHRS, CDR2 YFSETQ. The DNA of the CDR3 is TGCGCCAGCAGCCCAGGACAGACTAATGAAAAACTGTTTTTT. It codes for CASSPGQTNEKLFF.

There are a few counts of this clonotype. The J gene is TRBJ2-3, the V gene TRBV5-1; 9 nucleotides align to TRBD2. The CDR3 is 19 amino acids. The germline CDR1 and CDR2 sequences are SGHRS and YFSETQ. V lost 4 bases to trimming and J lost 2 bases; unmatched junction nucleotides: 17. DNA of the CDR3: TGCGCCAGCAGCACCATGGCGGGAGGGGGTACGCTAACCACAGATACGCAGTATTTT. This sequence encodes CASSTMAGGGTLTTDTQYF.

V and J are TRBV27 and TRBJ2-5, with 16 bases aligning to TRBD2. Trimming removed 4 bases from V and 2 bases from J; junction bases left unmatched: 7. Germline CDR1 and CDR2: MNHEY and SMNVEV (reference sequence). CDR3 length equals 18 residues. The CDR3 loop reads CASSSGTSGRAEQETQYF. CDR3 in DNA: TGTGCCAGCAGTTCGGGGACTAGCGGGAGGGCTGAACAAGAGACCCAGTACTTC.

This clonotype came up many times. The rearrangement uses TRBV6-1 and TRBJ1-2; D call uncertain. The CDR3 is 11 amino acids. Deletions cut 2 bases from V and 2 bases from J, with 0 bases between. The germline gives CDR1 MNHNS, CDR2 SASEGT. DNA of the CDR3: TGTGCCAGCAGTGAAAACTATGGCTACACCTTC. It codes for CASSENYGYTF.

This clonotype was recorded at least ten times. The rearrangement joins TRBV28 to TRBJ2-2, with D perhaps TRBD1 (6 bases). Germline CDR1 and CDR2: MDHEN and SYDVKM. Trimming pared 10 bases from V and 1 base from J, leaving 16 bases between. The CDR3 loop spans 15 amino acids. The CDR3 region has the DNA TGTGCCACCAAGCCAGGGGCAGGGAACACCGGGGAGCTGTTTTTT. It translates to CATKPGAGNTGELFF.

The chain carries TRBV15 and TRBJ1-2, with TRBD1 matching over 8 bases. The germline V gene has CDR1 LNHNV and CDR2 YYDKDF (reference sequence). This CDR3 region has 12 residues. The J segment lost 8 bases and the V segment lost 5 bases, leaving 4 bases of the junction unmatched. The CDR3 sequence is CATSGGQGGYTF. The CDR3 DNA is TGTGCCACCAGCGGAGGACAGGGAGGCTACACCTTC.

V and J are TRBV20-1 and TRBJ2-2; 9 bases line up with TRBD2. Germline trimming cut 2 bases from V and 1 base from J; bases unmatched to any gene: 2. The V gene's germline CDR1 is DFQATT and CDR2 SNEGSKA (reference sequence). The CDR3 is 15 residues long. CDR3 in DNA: TGCAGTGCTAGACGGCGGGAGGGGAACACCGGGGAGCTGTTTTTT. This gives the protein CSARRREGNTGELFF.

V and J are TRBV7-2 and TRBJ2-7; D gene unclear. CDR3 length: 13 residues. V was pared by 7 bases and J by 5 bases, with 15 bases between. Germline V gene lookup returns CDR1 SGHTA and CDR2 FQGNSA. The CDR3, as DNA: TGTGCCAGCACGTCCCGCGGTACCGACGAGCAGTACTTC. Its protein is CASTSRGTDEQYF.

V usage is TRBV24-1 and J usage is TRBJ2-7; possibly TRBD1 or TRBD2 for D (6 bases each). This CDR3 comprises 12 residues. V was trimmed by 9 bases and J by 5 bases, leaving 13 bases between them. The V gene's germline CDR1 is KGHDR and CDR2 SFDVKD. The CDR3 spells CATGGPSDEQYF. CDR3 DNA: TGTGCCACCGGGGGGCCTAGCGACGAGCAGTACTTC.

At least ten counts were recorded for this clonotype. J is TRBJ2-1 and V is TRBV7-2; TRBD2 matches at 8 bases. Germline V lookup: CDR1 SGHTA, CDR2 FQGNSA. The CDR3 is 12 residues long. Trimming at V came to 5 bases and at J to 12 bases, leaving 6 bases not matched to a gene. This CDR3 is CASSPAGDRQFF. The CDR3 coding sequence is TGTGCCAGCAGCCCAGCGGGAGATCGGCAGTTCTTC.

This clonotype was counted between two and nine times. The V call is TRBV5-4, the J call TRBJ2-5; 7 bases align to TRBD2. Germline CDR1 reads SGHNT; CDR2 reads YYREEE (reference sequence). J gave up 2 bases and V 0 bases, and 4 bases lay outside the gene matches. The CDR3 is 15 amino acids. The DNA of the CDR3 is TGTGCCAGCAGCTTGGCAGCGGGGCCTCAAGAGACCCAGTACTTC. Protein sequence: CASSLAAGPQETQYF.

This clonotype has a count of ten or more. In DNA form, the CDR3 reads TGTGCCAGCAGTCGGCTGGGAGGCTCCTACAATGAGCAGTTCTTC. Translated: CASSRLGGSYNEQFF. This chain uses TRBV3-1 with TRBJ2-1, with a weak D call TRBD2 (6 bases). In germline, CDR1 is LGHDT, CDR2 YNNKEL (reference sequence). The CDR3 is made up of 15 amino acids. V lost 6 bases, J lost 0 bases, and 12 bases lay in between.

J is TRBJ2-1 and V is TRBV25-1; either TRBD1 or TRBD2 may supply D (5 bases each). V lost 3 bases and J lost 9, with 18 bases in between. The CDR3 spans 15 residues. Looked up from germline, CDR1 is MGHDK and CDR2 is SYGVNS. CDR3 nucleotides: TGTGCCAGCAGTGATTCGGGACGACCGTCGGGTGAGCAGTTCTTC. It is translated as CASSDSGRPSGEQFF.

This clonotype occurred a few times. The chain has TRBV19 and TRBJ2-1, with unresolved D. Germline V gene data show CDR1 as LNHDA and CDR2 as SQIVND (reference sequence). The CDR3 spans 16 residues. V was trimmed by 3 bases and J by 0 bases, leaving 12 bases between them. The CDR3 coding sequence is TGTGCCAGTAGTATGGAGCTGATTAGCTCCTACAATGAGCAGTTCTTC. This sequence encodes CASSMELISSYNEQFF.